Below, 4 T cell receptor beta chains from the same sample are listed, as sequenced in a study of shared clonotypes between healthy human individuals. Repertoires were generated with immunoSEQ multiplex PCR, while TCRdb's copy carries only in-frame clones and drops some. The sample has approximately 2,300,000 clones, roughly 90% seen once. The sample was naive CD4+ T cells from PBMCs. The sample's subset: CD45RA+ positively selected. The receptors come from a man in his late teens or twenties in good health. Some clones in this sample may be carry-over from other donors' samples.

The J gene is TRBJ2-1, the V gene TRBV4-2; 12 nucleotides line up with TRBD2. V was clipped by 0 bases and J by 0 bases; unmatched bases: 9. Germline V gene data show CDR1 as LGHNA and CDR2 as YNFKEQ. This CDR3 contains 20 residues. CDR3 nucleotides: TGTGCCAGCAGCCAAGACACGGGACTAGCGGGTATAAACTCCTACAATGAGCAGTTCTTC. It translates to CASSQDTGLAGINSYNEQFF.

The rearrangement uses TRBV11-3 and TRBJ2-7; possibly TRBD1 for D (6 bases). The germline CDR1 and CDR2 sequences are SGHNT and YENEEA. Trimming left V 2 bases short and J 2 bases short, with 13 bases between. The length of the CDR3 is 15 residues. CDR3 sequence reads: CASSLRAGDAYEQYF. The CDR3 DNA reads as TGTGCCAGCAGCTTAAGGGCAGGGGACGCCTACGAGCAGTACTTC.

The chain uses TRBV19 and TRBJ2-5, with 9 nucleotides matching TRBD2. CDR3 length equals 13 residues. Germline trimming cut 5 bases from V and 5 bases from J; bases unmatched to any gene: 3. Germline V gene lookup returns CDR1 LNHDA and CDR2 SQIVND (reference sequence). This CDR3 is CASSAGLAETQYF. CDR3 sequence (DNA): TGTGCCAGTAGTGCCGGACTAGCGGAGACCCAGTACTTC.

The V call is TRBV5-6, the J call TRBJ2-4, with TRBD2 matching over 11 bases. CDR1 is SGHDT, CDR2 YYEEEE, per germline. Trimming at V came to 0 bases and at J to 0 bases, leaving 8 bases not matched to a gene. The CDR3 runs 19 residues. CDR3 sequence: CASSLEASGRFGAKNIQYF. CDR3 coding DNA: TGTGCCAGCAGCTTGGAGGCTAGCGGGAGGTTCGGAGCCAAAAACATTCAGTACTTC.